This record covers a single T cell receptor beta chain. V was trimmed by 1 base and J by 1 base, leaving 10 bases between them. CDR1 is SNHLY and CDR2 is FYNNEI in the germline V gene. The CDR3 has 15 amino acids. The naive CD8 fraction comprised CD45RO-negative cells positively selected for CCR7 and excluded terminally differentiated effector memory CD45RA+ cells. The donors, healthy adults who were HIV-negative, had experienced no recent acute infections or vaccinations. The sample is drawn from a study of shared clonotypes between healthy human individuals. The data were produced by immunoSEQ multiplex PCR, yet TCRdb's version contains in-frame clones alone and is incomplete. This table has about 800,000 clones, approximately 97% appearing once.

The chain employs TRBV2 and TRBJ2-5; D ambiguous. This receptor was identified in a man in his thirties or forties in good health. Sequencing was done on a sample of naive CD8+ T cells sorted from blood. CDR3 DNA: TGTGCCAGCAGTGAAGGGACGTACAGCCAAGAGACCCAGTACTTC. Protein: CASSEGTYSQETQYF.